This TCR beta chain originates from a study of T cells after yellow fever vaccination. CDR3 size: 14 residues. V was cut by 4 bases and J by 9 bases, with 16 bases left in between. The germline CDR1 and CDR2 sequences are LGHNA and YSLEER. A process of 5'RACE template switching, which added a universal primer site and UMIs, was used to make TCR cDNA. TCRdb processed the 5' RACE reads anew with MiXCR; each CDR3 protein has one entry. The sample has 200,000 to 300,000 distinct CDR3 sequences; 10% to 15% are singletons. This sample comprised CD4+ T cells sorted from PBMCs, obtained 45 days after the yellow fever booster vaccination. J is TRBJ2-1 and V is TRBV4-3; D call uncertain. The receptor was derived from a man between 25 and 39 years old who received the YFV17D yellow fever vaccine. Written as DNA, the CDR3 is TGCGCCAGCAGCCCGGACCAGACACGCGGTGAGCAGTTCTTC. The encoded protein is CASSPDQTRGEQFF.